This TCR beta chain was recovered during a study of T cell responses to AZD1222 COVID-19 vaccine. Study-level information: Pooled together were second doses at about 4 or about 12 weeks.

Study-wide results and caveats: Following two doses of AZD1222, Spike-specific TCR breadth and depth rose. Donors were chiefly white British, with a greater number of females, and clonal diversity was perhaps underestimated.

The data were produced by immunoSEQ multiplex PCR, yet TCRdb's version contains in-frame clones alone and is incomplete. Of 75,000 to 100,000 clones in the sample, about 86% are singletons; the top ten hold approximately 6.8%. Details on this clone: Its antigen remains unidentified.

The sequencing here drew on peripheral blood, taken on day 0 of AZD1222 vaccination. The sequence was collected from an adult in good health.

The CDR3 DNA reads TGTGCCAGCAGCCGGGAAGGGGGGCACGAGCAGTACTTC. This encodes CASSREGGHEQYF. This rearrangement joins TRBV4-2 to TRBJ2-7, with D perhaps assigned TRBD1 or TRBD2 (6 bases each). This CDR3 region has 13 residues. With 4 bases removed from V and 5 bases from J, the gap between germline ends came to 12 bases. CDR1 and CDR2 (germline): LGHNA, YNFKEQ.